The T cell receptor (beta chain) under discussion was sequenced for a study of blood T cell repertoires in COVID-19. Study-wide context: In each case, the material was cDNA or gDNA derived from T cells, B-cell-depleted T cells, or PBMCs.

V lost 6 bases to trimming and J lost 6 bases, with 14 bases between them. From germline, CDR1 is SGHTA and CDR2 FQGTGA. This CDR3 region has 14 residues. The data were produced by immunoSEQ multiplex PCR, yet TCRdb's version contains in-frame clones alone and is incomplete. Counted here are fewer than 350,000 clones, 75% to 95% occurring once; the ten biggest clones make up roughly 6.8%. This TCR derives from a woman in her 30s with COVID-19, enrolled during active disease. Sequenced material: peripheral blood. The rearrangement uses TRBV7-3 and TRBJ2-2; possible D gene TRBD1, 6 bases. CDR3 loop: CASSNLGGAGELFF. The CDR3 DNA sequence: TGTGCCAGCAGTAATTTAGGGGGAGCCGGGGAGCTGTTTTTT. The entire variable domain, with the rest obtained from reference TRBV7-3 and TRBJ2-2, is as follows: GAGVSQTPSNKVTEKGKYVELRCDPISGHTALYWYRQSLGQGPEFLIYFQGTGAADDSGLPNDRFFAVRPEGSVSTLKIQRTERGDSAVYLCASSNLGGAGELFFGEGSRLTVL.